These T cell receptor beta chains were read from a single sample in a study of Graves' ophthalmopathy and Graves' hyperthyroidism. MiXCR, applied by TCRdb to the multiplex PCR reads, yields one record per CDR3 protein. The sample records roughly 420,000 distinct CDR3 sequences, 20% to 25% being singletons. Material: peripheral blood. The receptor source for this set is a woman aged 18-35 years with stable Graves' hyperthyroidism. Both conserved end residues are part of each CDR3. A D gene is named only where the DNA matches it firmly. Size tells how often a clone was seen (once, few, many) or the class of an expanded clone, and some rows leave it out.

v_gene	abundance	j_gene	d_gene	CDR3aa	CDR3nt
TRBV6-2/TRBV6-3	many	TRBJ1-1	NA	CASSYRKREAFF	TGTGCCAGCAGTTATAGAAAACGGGAAGCTTTCTTT
TRBV7-8	many	TRBJ2-7	NA	CASSRTLSSYEQYF	TGTGCCAGCAGCCGGACTTTGAGCTCCTACGAGCAGTACTTC
TRBV7-2	many	TRBJ1-2	NA	CASSLSGPTNYGYTF	TGTGCCAGCAGCTTATCAGGGCCTACTAACTATGGCTACACCTTC
TRBV20-1	NA	TRBJ2-7	NA	CSARVTRPPYEQYF	TGCAGTGCTAGAGTAACCCGACCCCCCTACGAGCAGTACTTC
TRBV6-2/TRBV6-3	many	TRBJ2-4	NA	CASSFGGLGNIKYF	TGTGCCAGCAGTTTCGGCGGTCTCGGGAACATTAAGTACTTC
TRBV3-1	few	TRBJ1-3	TRBD1	CASSIQGVTGNTIYF	TGTGCCAGCAGCATACAGGGGGTGACTGGAAACACCATATATTTT
TRBV18	few	TRBJ2-2	TRBD1	CASSLQGPRNTGELFF	TGTGCCAGCTCACTACAGGGGCCTAGGAACACCGGGGAGCTGTTTTTT
TRBV24-1	many	TRBJ1-1	NA	CATSDLVTAGENTEAFF	TGTGCCACCAGTGATTTGGTGACAGCGGGAGAGAACACTGAAGCTTTCTTT
TRBV2	many	TRBJ1-5	NA	CASRTDPGGNQPQHF	TGTGCCAGCAGGACGGATCCCGGTGGTAATCAGCCCCAGCATTTT
TRBV28	NA	TRBJ2-7	NA	CASSSHGRSAAGVQYF	TGTGCCAGCAGTTCCCATGGGAGATCGGCGGCGGGTGTGCAGTACTTC
TRBV6-1	many	TRBJ1-2	NA	CASSGGVNYGYTF	TGTGCCAGCAGTGGCGGGGTTAACTATGGCTACACCTTC
TRBV18	few	TRBJ2-5	TRBD2	CASSPGGLAEETQYF	TGTGCCAGCTCACCAGGGGGACTAGCGGAGGAGACCCAGTACTTC
TRBV6-1	few	TRBJ1-5	NA	CASSDRGSQPQHF	TGTGCCAGCAGTGACAGAGGCTCTCAGCCCCAGCATTTT
TRBV15	once	TRBJ2-5	NA	CATSRDIGGLETQYF	TGTGCCACCAGCAGAGATATCGGGGGATTAGAGACCCAGTACTTC
TRBV5-1	NA	TRBJ2-2	TRBD1	CASSSMRDRTGELFF	TGCGCCAGCAGCTCAATGAGGGACAGGACCGGGGAGCTGTTTTTT
TRBV4-2	NA	TRBJ1-2	NA	CASSQESAVRLNYGYTF	TGTGCCAGCAGCCAAGAATCGGCTGTCAGGCTTAACTATGGCTACACCTTC
TRBV12-3/TRBV12-4	many	TRBJ2-7	TRBD1	CASSSTGQGTTYEQYF	TGTGCCAGCAGTTCGACGGGACAGGGTACAACCTACGAGCAGTACTTC
TRBV20-1	NA	TRBJ2-5	NA	CSADGGHQETQYF	TGCAGTGCCGACGGGGGGCACCAAGAGACCCAGTACTTC
TRBV12-3/TRBV12-4	few	TRBJ1-5	NA	CASSLSLRNQPQHF	TGTGCCAGCAGTTTAAGCCTGCGCAATCAGCCCCAGCATTTT
TRBV15	many	TRBJ2-7	TRBD1	CATSRQTGVGNYEQYF	TGTGCCACCAGCAGACAAACAGGGGTCGGAAACTACGAGCAGTACTTC
TRBV28	NA	TRBJ2-2	TRBD1	CASSDPGTGGGELFF	TGTGCCAGCAGTGACCCCGGGACAGGTGGCGGGGAGCTGTTTTTT
TRBV7-2	many	TRBJ1-1	NA	CASKARAGENTEAFF	TGTGCCAGCAAGGCCAGAGCCGGAGAGAACACTGAAGCTTTCTTT
TRBV13	many	TRBJ2-5	NA	CASSLPRQETQYF	TGTGCCAGCAGCTTACCTAGACAAGAGACCCAGTACTTC
TRBV2	many	TRBJ1-5	TRBD1	CASSPRQGASNQPQHF	TGTGCCAGCAGCCCCCGACAGGGGGCCAGCAATCAGCCCCAGCATTTT
TRBV4-2	few	TRBJ2-7	NA	CASSQVGSSDVDYEQYF	TGTGCCAGCAGCCAAGTTGGAAGCTCGGACGTTGACTACGAGCAGTACTTC
TRBV20-1	NA	TRBJ2-2	NA	CSARDPTNRGTGELFF	TGCAGTGCTAGAGATCCGACAAACCGGGGCACCGGGGAGCTGTTTTTT
TRBV12-3/TRBV12-4	many	TRBJ2-7	NA	CASSNLASHYEQYF	TGTGCCAGCAGCAATCTAGCGTCCCACTACGAGCAGTACTTC